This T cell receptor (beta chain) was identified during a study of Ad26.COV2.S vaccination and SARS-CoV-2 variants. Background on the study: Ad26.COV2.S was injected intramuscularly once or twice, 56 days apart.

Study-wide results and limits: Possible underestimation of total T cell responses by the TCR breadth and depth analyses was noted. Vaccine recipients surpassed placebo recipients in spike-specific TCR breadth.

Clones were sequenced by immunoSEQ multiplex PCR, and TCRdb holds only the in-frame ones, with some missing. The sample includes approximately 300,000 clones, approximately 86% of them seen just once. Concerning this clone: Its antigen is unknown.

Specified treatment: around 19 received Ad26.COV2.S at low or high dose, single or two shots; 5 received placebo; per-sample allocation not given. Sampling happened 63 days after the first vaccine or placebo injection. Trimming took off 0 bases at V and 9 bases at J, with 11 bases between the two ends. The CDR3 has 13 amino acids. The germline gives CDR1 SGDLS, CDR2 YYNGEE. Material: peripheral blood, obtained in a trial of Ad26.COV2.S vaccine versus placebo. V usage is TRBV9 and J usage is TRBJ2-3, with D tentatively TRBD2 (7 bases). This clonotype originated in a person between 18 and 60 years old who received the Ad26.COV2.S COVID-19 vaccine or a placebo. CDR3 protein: CASSVDGGRTQYF. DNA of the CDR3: TGTGCCAGCAGCGTAGACGGGGGGCGCACGCAGTATTTT.